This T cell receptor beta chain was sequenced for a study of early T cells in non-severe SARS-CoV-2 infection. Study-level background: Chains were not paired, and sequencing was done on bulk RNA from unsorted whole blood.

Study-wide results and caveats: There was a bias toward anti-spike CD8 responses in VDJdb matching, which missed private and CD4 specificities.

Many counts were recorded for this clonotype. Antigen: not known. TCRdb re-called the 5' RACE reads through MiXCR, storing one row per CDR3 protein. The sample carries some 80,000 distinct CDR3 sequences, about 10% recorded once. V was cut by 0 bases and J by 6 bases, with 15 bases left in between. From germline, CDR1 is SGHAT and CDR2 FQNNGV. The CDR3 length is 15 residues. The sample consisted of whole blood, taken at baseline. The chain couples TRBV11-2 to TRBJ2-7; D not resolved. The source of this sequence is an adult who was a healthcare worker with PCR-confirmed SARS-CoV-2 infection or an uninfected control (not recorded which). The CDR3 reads CASSLDPGPVAEQYF. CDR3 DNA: TGTGCCAGCAGCTTAGATCCCGGGCCCGTCGCCGAGCAGTACTTC.